These 29 T cell receptor beta chains were sequenced from one sample in a study of T cells after yellow fever vaccination. A single record per CDR3 protein comes from TCRdb applying MiXCR to the 5' RACE reads. Of 140,000 to 150,000 distinct CDR3 sequences listed, 5% to 7.5% are singletons. This specimen was CD4+ T cells sorted from PBMCs, taken 10 days after the yellow fever booster vaccination. Every receptor here comes from a man aged 30 to 45 who received the YFV17D yellow fever vaccine.

This clonotype was observed a handful of times. CDR3 region: CASMGTGQVYNEQFF. Written as DNA, the CDR3 is TGCGCCAGCATGGGTACAGGACAGGTCTACAATGAGCAGTTCTTC. The genes are TRBV5-1 and TRBJ2-1; 7 bases fit TRBD1. The length of the CDR3 is 15 residues. Germline V gene lookup returns CDR1 SGHRS and CDR2 YFSETQ. V lost 6 bases to trimming and J lost 3 bases; unmatched junction nucleotides: 9.

This clonotype came up a few times. The V and J genes are TRBV23-1 and TRBJ2-7; D not certain. TRBV23-1 is marked as an open reading frame, function uncertain. The CDR3 covers 15 residues. Trimming left V 4 bases short and J 3 bases short, with 16 bases between. The CDR3 sequence: CASSPRTLQGYEQYF. The CDR3 DNA is TGCGCCAGCAGTCCCCGAACCTTACAAGGCTACGAGCAGTACTTC.

This clonotype was found many times. V usage is TRBV7-2 and J usage is TRBJ2-5, with D possibly called TRBD1 or TRBD2 (6 bases each). Germline lookup yields CDR1 SGHTA and CDR2 FQGNSA. The CDR3 covers 15 residues. Trimming shortened V by 5 bases and J by 5 bases, and 18 bases separated the two germline ends. In DNA form, the CDR3 reads TGTGCCAGCAGCCCATCCATAGGGGGGTATGAGACCCAGTACTTC. Its protein product is CASSPSIGGYETQYF. The complete variable domain, with remaining parts taken from reference TRBV7-2 and TRBJ2-5, reads GAGVSQSPSNKVTEKGKDVELRCDPISGHTALYWYRQSLGQGLEFLIYFQGNSAPDKSGLPSDRFSAERTGGSVSTLTIQRTQQEDSAVYLCASSPSIGGYETQYFGPGTRLLVL.

The gene calls are TRBV7-9 and TRBJ2-7; 11 nucleotides align to TRBD2. Germline V gene data show CDR1 as SEHNR and CDR2 as FQNEAQ (reference sequence). V gave up 3 bases and J gave up 8 bases; unmatched junction bases: 6. The CDR3 has 14 amino acids. CDR3: CASSFLAGGPQQYF. In nucleotides, the CDR3 is TGTGCCAGCAGCTTTTTAGCGGGAGGGCCCCAGCAGTACTTC.

The V call is TRBV6-1, the J call TRBJ1-6; D is uncertain. The CDR3 runs 15 residues. CDR1 and CDR2 from the germline V gene are MNHNS and SASEGT. Trimming removed 4 bases from V and 0 bases from J, with 7 bases in between. CDR3 sequence: CASSGRSSYNSPLHF. DNA of the CDR3: TGTGCCAGCAGTGGTAGAAGCTCCTATAATTCACCCCTCCACTTT.

The genes are TRBV19 and TRBJ2-1; no definite D call. V was pared by 8 bases and J by 2 bases, with 13 bases between. The CDR3 length is 14 residues. Per the germline V gene, CDR1 is LNHDA and CDR2 is SQIVND (reference sequence). This CDR3 is CASQDGYAYNEQFF. The CDR3 nucleotides read TGTGCCAGTCAGGATGGGTACGCCTACAATGAGCAGTTCTTC.

In this sample, this clonotype turned up many times. This sequence joins TRBV7-2 and TRBJ2-2; D is unclear. The CDR3 loop spans 14 amino acids. Between the trimmed V and J ends, which lost 2 bases and 5 bases, there was a span of 9 bases. In germline, CDR1 is SGHTA, CDR2 FQGNSA. The chain's CDR3 is CASSLYPATGELFF. The CDR3, as DNA: TGTGCCAGCAGCTTATATCCAGCAACCGGGGAGCTGTTTTTT. Full variable domain (remainder filled in from reference TRBV7-2 and TRBJ2-2): GAGVSQSPSNKVTEKGKDVELRCDPISGHTALYWYRQSLGQGLEFLIYFQGNSAPDKSGLPSDRFSAERTGGSVSTLTIQRTQQEDSAVYLCASSLYPATGELFFGEGSRLTVL.

There are many counts of this clonotype. This sequence joins TRBV7-2 and TRBJ2-5; perhaps TRBD2 as D (5 bases). V was cut by 0 bases and J by 5 bases, with 13 bases left in between. CDR3 length: 15 residues. Germline V gene data show CDR1 as SGHTA and CDR2 as FQGNSA. CDR3 amino acids: CASSLALSRVETQYF. The CDR3 region has the DNA TGTGCCAGCAGCTTAGCGCTCTCGAGGGTGGAGACCCAGTACTTC.

This clonotype was observed many times. This chain connects TRBV5-6 to TRBJ2-7; 9 nucleotides align to TRBD1. Germline CDR1 and CDR2: SGHDT and YYEEEE. This CDR3 region has 15 residues. The V and J ends lost 4 bases and 6 bases, in that order; junction bases with no gene match: 11. CDR3 sequence (DNA): TGTGCCAGCAGCGAGGCCGGGACAGGGCGCTCCGAGCAGTACTTC. It yields the protein CASSEAGTGRSEQYF.

This clonotype was counted ten times or more. This chain links TRBV12-3 or TRBV12-4 with TRBJ2-6; D uncertain. This CDR3 has 17 amino acids. The V gene lost 3 bases and the J gene lost 0 bases, with 12 bases spanning the gap. In DNA, the CDR3 is TGTGCCAGCAGTTTGTGGAAGGGCGCCTCTGGGGCCAACGTCCTGACTTTC. Its protein is CASSLWKGASGANVLTF.

This clonotype was seen at least ten times. V usage is TRBV20-1 and J usage is TRBJ2-2; the D is unclear. Trimming stripped 2 bases from V and 1 base from J, with 11 bases between. CDR1 and CDR2 (germline): DFQATT, SNEGSKA (reference sequence). The CDR3 contains 15 residues. The CDR3 DNA sequence: TGCAGTGCTAGACGTCCCCCAGAGAACACCGGGGAGCTGTTTTTT. Residues: CSARRPPENTGELFF.

This clonotype was seen only a few times. V and J are TRBV5-4 and TRBJ2-1, with 7 bases matching TRBD2. With V trimmed by 1 base and J by 12 bases, 7 bases remained unmatched. The CDR3 runs 13 residues. The germline gives CDR1 SGHNT, CDR2 YYREEE (reference sequence). The DNA for the CDR3 is TGTGCCAGCAGCTTGAGAAGCGGGATTGCGCAGTTCTTC. It specifies CASSLRSGIAQFF.

This rearrangement joins TRBV19 to TRBJ2-1; D is possibly TRBD2 (6 bases). Germline CDR1 LNHDA, CDR2 SQIVND (reference sequence). The CDR3 length is 15 residues. The V end lost 9 bases, the J end lost 3 bases, and 18 bases lay between the germline ends. CDR3 loop: CASLPATGVYNEQFF. Here the CDR3 DNA reads TGTGCCAGCCTCCCCGCAACGGGAGTCTACAATGAGCAGTTCTTC.

In its sample, this clonotype was seen a few times. The chain uses TRBV20-1 and TRBJ2-6, with unresolved D. V was shortened by 6 bases and J by 0 bases, with 9 bases between the two germline ends. The CDR3 covers 14 residues. From germline, CDR1 is DFQATT and CDR2 SNEGSKA (reference sequence). The CDR3 DNA reads TGCAGTGCAAGTCGTGGCTCTGGGGCCAACGTCCTGACTTTC. Encoded protein: CSASRGSGANVLTF.

As concerns this clonotype: Just one base apart from a much larger clone, this may be a read error. V usage is TRBV5-1 and J usage is TRBJ2-7; 13 bases map to TRBD2. CDR1 and CDR2 (germline): SGHRS, YFSETQ. V dropped 5 bases and J dropped 2; count of bases not matched to a gene: 4. The CDR3 runs to 15 residues. For the CDR3, the DNA is TGCGCCAGCAGTCACGGACTAGCGGGAGCCTACGAGCAGTACTTC. Its translation is CASSHGLAGAYEQYF.

In this sample, this clonotype turned up many times. This chain joins TRBV27 and TRBJ2-1, with 8 bases identical to TRBD1. CDR3 length: 16 amino acids. Germline CDR1 MNHEY, CDR2 SMNVEV (reference sequence). V shed 5 bases, J shed 5 bases, and the junction held 11 bases outside the gene matches. This chain's CDR3 is CASSITWTGSHNEQFF. CDR3 DNA sequence: TGTGCCAGCAGTATAACCTGGACAGGGTCCCACAATGAGCAGTTCTTC.

This clonotype showed up many times. The rearrangement links TRBV18 to TRBJ2-3, with D possibly TRBD2 on 5 matching bases. Germline V gene sequence: CDR1 KGHSH, CDR2 LQKENI. This CDR3 region has 13 residues. Trimming stripped 8 bases from V and 3 bases from J, with 12 bases between. For the CDR3, the DNA is TGTGCCAGCAGCCCTAGCATAACAGATACGCAGTATTTT. This translates into CASSPSITDTQYF.

This clonotype was seen a handful of times. The chain links TRBV19 to TRBJ1-5, with D uncertain. CDR1 and CDR2 (germline): LNHDA, SQIVND (reference sequence). V dropped 7 bases and J dropped 3 bases, with 7 bases sitting between them. The length of the CDR3 is 12 residues. The CDR3 is CASTHNNQPQHF. The CDR3, as DNA: TGTGCCAGTACCCACAACAATCAGCCCCAGCATTTT.

The chain uses TRBV4-3 and TRBJ2-7; D uncertain. Between the trimmed V and J ends, which lost 4 bases and 7 bases, there was a span of 20 bases. The CDR3 sequence is 15 residues long. In germline, CDR1 is LGHNA, CDR2 YSLEER. DNA of the CDR3: TGCGCCAGCAGCCGTGATCCGGCTGCCGTTGGAGAGCAGTACTTC. Translating gives CASSRDPAAVGEQYF.

This clonotype occurred many times. This sequence joins TRBV9 and TRBJ2-7, with 9 bases identical to TRBD2. This CDR3 contains 16 residues. From germline, CDR1 is SGDLS and CDR2 YYNGEE. The ends lost 3 bases at V and 2 bases at J; junction bases unmatched: 9. Here the CDR3 reads CASSATQTSGTYEQYF. The CDR3 nucleotides read TGTGCCAGCAGCGCTACTCAGACTAGCGGAACCTACGAGCAGTACTTC.

This clonotype has at least ten counts. The chain is built from TRBV20-1 and TRBJ2-2; D uncertain. The CDR3 runs 13 residues. V was pared by 5 bases and J by 0 bases, with 7 bases between. CDR1 is DFQATT, CDR2 SNEGSKA, per germline (reference sequence). In nucleotides, the CDR3 is TGCAGTGCTCCCCGTTCGAACACCGGGGAGCTGTTTTTT. Translated, it gives CSAPRSNTGELFF.

This clonotype was counted ten times or more. The rearrangement uses TRBV11-2 and TRBJ2-2; TRBD2 is a possible D gene (6 bases). This CDR3 is built from 18 residues. Germline V CDR1 and CDR2: SGHAT, FQNNGV. V lost 3 bases, J lost 6 bases, and 23 bases lay in between. The CDR3 reads CASSLIRAGGSTPGELFF. CDR3 nucleotide sequence: TGTGCCAGCAGCTTGATACGAGCTGGAGGGTCGACGCCCGGGGAGCTGTTTTTT.

This clonotype was seen many times. This rearrangement joins TRBV18 to TRBJ2-7; possibly TRBD1 for D (5 bases). The CDR3 totals 14 residues. Trimming pared 7 bases from V and 2 bases from J, leaving 15 bases between. Germline-derived CDR1 and CDR2 are KGHSH and LQKENI. The DNA for the CDR3 is TGTGCCAGCTTACCTTCTACAGGACCCTACGAGCAGTACTTC. Its protein is CASLPSTGPYEQYF. Variable domain in full (rest from reference TRBV18 and TRBJ2-7): NAGVMQNPRHLVRRRGQEARLRCSPMKGHSHVYWYRQLPEEGLKFMVYLQKENIIDESGMPKERFSAEFPKEGPSILRIQQVVRGDSAAYFCASLPSTGPYEQYFGPGTRLTVT.

This clonotype was picked up many times. This sequence joins TRBV5-1 and TRBJ2-7, with D maybe TRBD1 (6 bases). The CDR3 spans 14 residues. V gave up 4 bases and J gave up 0 bases, with 11 bases separating them. Looked up from germline, CDR1 is SGHRS and CDR2 is YFSETQ. Here the CDR3 DNA reads TGCGCCAGCAGCAGCAGGGACACCTCCTACGAGCAGTACTTC. Translating it yields CASSSRDTSYEQYF.

Many counts were recorded for this clonotype. The chain uses TRBV3-1 and TRBJ2-2; 9 bases line up with TRBD1. J was trimmed by 1 base and V by 6 bases; bases with no gene match: 6. This CDR3 has 16 amino acids. CDR1 is LGHDT and CDR2 is YNNKEL in the germline V gene (reference sequence). The CDR3 here is CASRNRQGGNTGELFF. DNA for the CDR3: TGTGCCAGCAGGAATCGACAGGGGGGGAACACCGGGGAGCTGTTTTTT.

In this sample, this clonotype turned up many times. The DNA for the CDR3 is TGTGCCAGCAGCTTGAGACAAGCCTACAATGAGCAGTTCTTC. Translation: CASSLRQAYNEQFF. This chain uses TRBV7-2 with TRBJ2-1, with D uncertain. Germline CDR1 is SGHTA and CDR2 is FQGNSA. The CDR3 sequence is 14 residues long. The germline V and J ends were trimmed by 3 bases and 2 bases, with 8 bases remaining between them.

At least ten counts were recorded for this clonotype. The chain is built from TRBV7-8 and TRBJ2-1; D is unresolved. Trimming left V 11 bases short and J 1 base short, with 21 bases between. The germline V gene has CDR1 SGHVS and CDR2 FQNEAQ. This CDR3 contains 16 residues. The CDR3 DNA sequence: TGTGCCTCACAATCTCGGCGCGGCCCATCCTACAATGAGCAGTTCTTC. As protein: CASQSRRGPSYNEQFF.

This clonotype has ten or more counts. The rearrangement joins TRBV20-1 to TRBJ2-5; 8 bases agree with TRBD1. Looked up from germline, CDR1 is DFQATT and CDR2 is SNEGSKA (reference sequence). With V trimmed by 5 bases and J by 4 bases, 9 bases remained unmatched. CDR3 size: 14 residues. For the CDR3, the DNA is TGCAGTGCTCTCCAGGGGGCGCGGGTAGAGACCCAGTACTTC. As protein: CSALQGARVETQYF.

V usage is TRBV5-6 and J usage is TRBJ2-3, with D possibly matching TRBD2 (6 bases). The germline V and J ends were trimmed by 4 bases and 4 bases, with 16 bases remaining between them. The germline CDR1 and CDR2 sequences are SGHDT and YYEEEE. This CDR3 has 15 residues. CDR3 amino acids: CASSRWRERSDTQYF. For the CDR3, the DNA is TGTGCCAGCAGCCGATGGAGGGAGAGGTCAGATACGCAGTATTTT.